Shown below are 30 T cell receptor beta chains from a single sample sequenced in a study of Ad26.COV2.S vaccination and SARS-CoV-2 variants. Treatment meaning: about 20 received Ad26.COV2.S at low or high dose, single or two shots; roughly five received placebo; per-sample allocation not given. It was on day 63 after the first vaccine or placebo injection that samples were taken. The repertoire was sequenced with immunoSEQ multiplex PCR; TCRdb's copy has only in-frame clones and lacks some. The sample yields some 340,000 clones, 86% seen once. Material: peripheral blood, obtained in a trial of Ad26.COV2.S vaccine versus placebo. Source of these receptors: a person between 18 and 59 years old who received the Ad26.COV2.S COVID-19 vaccine or a placebo.

This clone was detected once. This chain connects TRBV19 to TRBJ1-2; D is possibly TRBD1 (5 bases). CDR3 length: 14 amino acids. CDR1 LNHDA and CDR2 SQIVND come from the germline V gene (reference sequence). Trimming took 3 bases from V and 6 from J, leaving 14 bases between them. The CDR3 here is CASSMARVSDGYTF. The CDR3 DNA reads as TGTGCCAGTAGTATGGCCAGGGTTTCGGATGGCTACACCTTC.

The J gene is TRBJ1-5, the V gene TRBV6-5, with D possibly TRBD1 on 5 matching bases. Germline CDR1 reads MNHEY; CDR2 reads SVGAGI. V lost 7 bases to trimming and J lost 6 bases, with 13 bases between them. CDR3 length equals 13 residues. CDR3 protein: CASNGHNGQPQHF. The CDR3 bases are TGTGCCAGCAACGGACACAACGGTCAGCCCCAGCATTTT.

Notes on this clone: At one of its ends the junction is not consistent with the germline gene, which may arise from a read error. The gene calls are TRBV7-7 and TRBJ2-2; the D gene could be TRBD1 or TRBD2 (5 bases each). Germline V gene data show CDR1 as SSHAT and CDR2 as FNYEAQ (reference sequence). CDR3 size: 15 residues. CDR3 loop: CASSWGTANTGELFF. The CDR3 nucleotides are TGTGCTAGCAGCTGGGGGACGGCGAACACCGGGGAGCTGTTTTTT. Looking up the rest from reference TRBV7-7 and TRBJ2-2 gives the full variable domain: GAGVSQSPRYKVTKRGQDVTLRCDPISSHATLYWYQQALGQGPEFLTYFNYEAQPDKSGLPSDRFSAERPEGSISTLTIQRTEQRDSAMYRCASSWGTANTGELFFGEGSRLTVL.

The chain employs TRBV5-4 and TRBJ2-5, with 12 nucleotides matching TRBD2. CDR1 is SGHNT and CDR2 is YYREEE in the germline V gene (reference sequence). The CDR3 is 13 amino acids. V gave up 1 base and J gave up 11 bases; unmatched junction bases: 3. The CDR3 is CASSLSSGGVQYF. The DNA for the CDR3 is TGTGCCAGCAGCTTGTCTAGCGGGGGGGTTCAGTACTTC.

J is TRBJ2-1 and V is TRBV9; 9 nucleotides line up with TRBD1. Germline V gene lookup returns CDR1 SGDLS and CDR2 YYNGEE. J was trimmed by 9 bases and V by 0 bases; bases with no gene match: 16. The CDR3 spans 18 residues. In DNA, the CDR3 is TGTGCCAGCAGCGTAGCTACACAAACCGGGACAGGGATTATTGAGCAGTTCTTC. It codes for CASSVATQTGTGIIEQFF.

The V call is TRBV4-2, the J call TRBJ2-7, with D perhaps matching TRBD1 or TRBD2 (6 bases each). CDR1 and CDR2 (germline): LGHNA, YNFKEQ. The ends were cut back, 4 bases at V and 2 bases at J, with 18 bases in the middle. This CDR3 comprises 16 residues. The CDR3 sequence is CASSPARGGDPYEQYF. Here the CDR3 DNA reads TGTGCCAGCAGCCCGGCCAGGGGCGGGGACCCCTACGAGCAGTACTTC.

This chain's CDR3 is CASSPGRGVWNTEAFF. The CDR3 DNA sequence: TGTGCCAGCTCACCAGGGAGGGGTGTGTGGAACACTGAAGCTTTCTTT. The chain uses TRBV18 and TRBJ1-1; D may be TRBD1 (5 bases). The CDR3 length is 16 residues. Germline lookup yields CDR1 KGHSH and CDR2 LQKENI. V lost 2 bases to trimming and J lost 1 base, with 14 bases between them.

As to this clone: In the same sample, other DNA sequences code for this CDR3. The chain recombines TRBV5-1 with TRBJ2-2; D unclear. The CDR3 is made up of 15 amino acids. V gave up 0 bases and J gave up 0 bases, with 6 bases separating them. Germline values: CDR1 SGHRS, CDR2 YFSETQ. CDR3 bases: TGCGCCAGCAGCTTGGACTCACCGAACACCGGGGAGCTGTTTTTT. Amino acid sequence: CASSLDSPNTGELFF.

This rearrangement joins TRBV18 to TRBJ2-2; D uncertain. CDR1 and CDR2 from the germline V gene are KGHSH and LQKENI. The V end was cut by 3 bases, the J end by 6 bases, with 23 bases between. The CDR3 runs 18 residues. The CDR3: CASSPHGVGGGMAGELFF. CDR3 bases: TGTGCCAGCTCACCTCATGGCGTAGGTGGCGGAATGGCCGGGGAGCTGTTTTTT.

Remarks on this clone: The same CDR3 arises from other DNA sequences in this sample as well. The chain employs TRBV30 and TRBJ1-5; D might be TRBD1 (5 bases). V lost 0 bases and J lost 2, with 8 bases in between. The CDR3 is 14 residues long. The germline V gene encodes CDR1 GTSNPN and CDR2 SVGIG (reference sequence). This CDR3 is CAWSVVGGNQPQHF. In nucleotides, the CDR3 is TGTGCCTGGAGTGTAGTGGGGGGCAATCAGCCCCAGCATTTT.

This clone was detected a few times. The rearrangement uses TRBV7-9 and TRBJ2-7, with D perhaps TRBD1 or TRBD2 (5 bases each). Germline-derived CDR1 and CDR2 are SEHNR and FQNEAQ (reference sequence). The length of the CDR3 is 14 residues. The germline V and J ends were trimmed by 5 bases and 6 bases, with 17 bases remaining between them. The CDR3: CASSPRSGDAEQYF. The CDR3 DNA reads as TGTGCCAGCAGCCCACGTAGTGGGGACGCCGAGCAGTACTTC.

The J gene is TRBJ2-3, the V gene TRBV28, with 7 positions matching TRBD1. V gave up 7 bases and J gave up 3 bases; unmatched junction bases: 7. The CDR3 spans 14 residues. Looked up from germline, CDR1 is MDHEN and CDR2 is SYDVKM. CDR3 sequence (DNA): TGTGCCAGCATGAGCGACAGGGCAACAGATACGCAGTATTTT. Protein: CASMSDRATDTQYF.

The chain carries TRBV9 and TRBJ2-5; D perhaps matches TRBD2 (6 bases). Germline CDR1 and CDR2: SGDLS and YYNGEE. The CDR3 is 13 residues long. The V end was cut by 3 bases, the J end by 3 bases, with 9 bases between. The CDR3 nucleotides are TGTGCCAGCAGCGCCGGGGGTGAAGAGACCCAGTACTTC. Encoded protein: CASSAGGEETQYF. The complete variable domain, with remaining parts taken from reference TRBV9 and TRBJ2-5, reads DSGVTQTPKHLITATGQRVTLRCSPRSGDLSVYWYQQSLDQGLQFLIQYYNGEERAKGNILERFSAQQFPDLHSELNLSSLELGDSALYFCASSAGGEETQYFGPGTRLLVL.

This clone is a singleton in its sample. The V call is TRBV25-1, the J call TRBJ1-1; D perhaps matches TRBD1 (5 bases). This CDR3 contains 14 residues. Per germline, CDR1 MGHDK and CDR2 SYGVNS. V was shortened by 2 bases and J by 6 bases, with 13 bases between the two germline ends. The CDR3 DNA follows: TGTGCCAGCAGTGAAGGGCGCAGGGTCCCTGAAGCTTTCTTT. Translated: CASSEGRRVPEAFF.

This clone has just one count. The chain couples TRBV6-2 or TRBV6-3 to TRBJ1-2, with D perhaps TRBD1 (6 bases). The CDR3 sequence is 15 residues long. V was cut by 0 bases and J by 8 bases, with 16 bases left in between. Germline V gene lookup returns CDR1 MNHEY and CDR2 SVGEGT. CDR3 coding DNA: TGTGCCAGCAGTTACTCGAGGACAGCTAAGGGGGGCTACACCTTC. Amino acid sequence: CASSYSRTAKGGYTF.

This clone has only one observation. CDR3 nucleotide sequence: TGCAGTGCTAGTGCGACTAGCTACGAGCAGTACTTC. Residues: CSASATSYEQYF. The chain has TRBV20-1 and TRBJ2-7; D is perhaps TRBD2 (6 bases). This CDR3 is 12 amino acids long. Germline-derived CDR1 and CDR2 are DFQATT and SNEGSKA (reference sequence). Trimming removed 3 bases at V and 3 bases at J, with 9 bases between.

The chain links TRBV6-2 or TRBV6-3 to TRBJ1-5, with 7 nucleotides matching TRBD1. Germline CDR1 is MNHEY and CDR2 is SVGEGT. J gave up 1 base and V 6 bases, and 12 bases lay outside the gene matches. The CDR3 length is 17 residues. The CDR3 reads CASSRSLRGLSNQPQHF. The CDR3 DNA follows: TGTGCCAGCAGCCGCTCCCTGAGGGGGCTCAGCAATCAGCCCCAGCATTTT.

This chain uses TRBV24-1 with TRBJ1-5; no definite D call. The CDR3 is 11 residues long. Looked up from germline, CDR1 is KGHDR and CDR2 is SFDVKD. Trimming left V 7 bases short and J 7 bases short, with 7 bases between. As DNA, the CDR3 is TGTGCCACCAGGTCCAAACAGCCCCAGCATTTT. This sequence encodes CATRSKQPQHF.

This chain connects TRBV6-5 to TRBJ1-1, with D possibly TRBD1 on 5 matching bases. Trimming cost V 7 bases and J 3 bases, with 12 bases left between them. Germline loops: CDR1 MNHEY, CDR2 SVGAGI. The CDR3 is made up of 13 amino acids. For the CDR3, the DNA is TGTGCCAGCACCACGACAGTAGACACTGAAGCTTTCTTT. Protein: CASTTTVDTEAFF.

This chain connects TRBV19 to TRBJ2-3, with D maybe TRBD2 (6 bases). Germline V CDR1 and CDR2: LNHDA, SQIVND (reference sequence). Trimming removed 4 bases from V and 2 bases from J, with 13 bases in between. This CDR3 spans 15 amino acids. CDR3 sequence reads: CASSNVRRDTDTQYF. CDR3 nucleotide sequence: TGTGCCAGTAGTAATGTGAGGAGGGACACAGATACGCAGTATTTT.

The rearrangement uses TRBV19 and TRBJ1-5; no clear D. This CDR3 has 15 residues. CDR1 is LNHDA and CDR2 is SQIVND in the germline V gene (reference sequence). Trimming pared 10 bases from V and 0 bases from J, leaving 16 bases between. DNA for the CDR3: TGTGCCACCGCGTGGGTGCCCGCTAGCAATCAGCCCCAGCATTTT. Its translation: CATAWVPASNQPQHF.

This sequence joins TRBV2 and TRBJ1-4, with D hard to call. Deletions cut 4 bases from V and 5 bases from J, with 14 bases between. The CDR3 runs to 15 residues. The germline V gene has CDR1 SNHLY and CDR2 FYNNEI. The CDR3 nucleotides read TGTGCCAGCAGTGTGGAGGGCCTGATCAATGAAAAACTGTTTTTT. This sequence encodes CASSVEGLINEKLFF.

This chain's CDR3 is CASSYQAGVNEQFF. CDR3 nucleotide sequence: TGTGCCAGCAGTTACCAGGCAGGGGTCAATGAGCAGTTCTTC. The V call is TRBV6-5, the J call TRBJ2-1; D perhaps matches TRBD1 (6 bases). Germline CDR1 is MNHEY and CDR2 is SVGAGI. Trimming cost V 2 bases and J 6 bases, with 11 bases left between them. The CDR3 spans 14 residues.

This sequence joins TRBV24-1 and TRBJ1-5, with TRBD1 as a possible D gene (5 bases). CDR1 KGHDR and CDR2 SFDVKD come from the germline V gene. The CDR3 sequence is 13 residues long. Trimming pared 9 bases from V and 5 bases from J, leaving 13 bases between. The CDR3 coding sequence is TGTGCCACCCAGGGAAGCCTCGATCAGCCCCAGCATTTT. Its protein product is CATQGSLDQPQHF.

The chain has TRBV2 and TRBJ1-5; 9 bases are a match to TRBD1. The germline V gene encodes CDR1 SNHLY and CDR2 FYNNEI. This CDR3 is 16 amino acids long. J lost 1 base, V lost 5 bases, and 6 bases had no gene match. The CDR3 region is CASSRQGVLSNQPQHF. Here the CDR3 DNA reads TGTGCCAGCAGTAGACAGGGGGTTTTAAGCAATCAGCCCCAGCATTTT.

V usage is TRBV6-5 and J usage is TRBJ2-5, with 7 positions matching TRBD1. This CDR3 has 13 residues. The V gene end was trimmed by 7 bases and the J gene end by 4 bases; junction bases not matched to a gene: 6. CDR1 is MNHEY and CDR2 is SVGAGI in the germline V gene. The CDR3 DNA sequence: TGTGCCAGCAAGAGGGGGCTCGCAGAGACCCAGTACTTC. It encodes CASKRGLAETQYF.

V and J are TRBV19 and TRBJ2-1, with TRBD2 matching over 10 bases. With 7 bases clipped from V and 9 bases from J, the junction kept 15 bases outside the gene matches. This CDR3 contains 16 residues. Germline V gene lookup returns CDR1 LNHDA and CDR2 SQIVND (reference sequence). CDR3 sequence reads: CASTPPGAGGPREQFF. In DNA form, the CDR3 reads TGTGCCAGTACCCCTCCGGGAGCGGGGGGGCCGCGTGAGCAGTTCTTC.

The chain carries TRBV5-5 and TRBJ2-7, with D perhaps TRBD2 (6 bases). Trimming removed 2 bases at V and 4 bases at J, with 13 bases between. The CDR3 consists of 14 residues. Germline loops: CDR1 SGHKS, CDR2 YYEKEE (reference sequence). The CDR3 protein is CASSFTGGEYEQYF. The CDR3, as DNA: TGTGCCAGCAGCTTTACCGGGGGTGAATACGAGCAGTACTTC.

The chain recombines TRBV2 with TRBJ1-2, with D possibly being TRBD1 (5 bases). V was pared by 8 bases and J by 4 bases, with 11 bases between. This CDR3 is built from 12 residues. Germline CDR1 SNHLY, CDR2 FYNNEI. The CDR3 spells CASLRDGYGYTF. CDR3 bases: TGTGCCAGCCTCAGGGACGGCTATGGCTACACCTTC.

The chain carries TRBV11-2 and TRBJ2-3; weak D call: TRBD1 (6 bases). Trimming stripped 0 bases from V and 10 bases from J, with 23 bases between. Germline CDR1 SGHAT, CDR2 FQNNGV. CDR3 length equals 17 residues. The chain's CDR3 is CASSLDPAGAVGSPQYF. The CDR3 nucleotides read TGTGCCAGCAGCTTAGATCCGGCAGGGGCAGTAGGATCCCCGCAGTATTTT.